These 17 T cell receptor beta chains came from one sample sequenced in a study of blood T cell repertoires in COVID-19. The method was immunoSEQ multiplex PCR; TCRdb's version includes in-frame clones alone and lacks a portion of them. The sample holds roughly 380,000 clones, more than 65% seen once. Specimen: peripheral blood. Receptors were obtained from a human donor with acute or convalescent COVID-19. The donor label of this sample is uncertain.

In this sample, this clone turned up once. This sequence joins TRBV28 and TRBJ1-2, with D unclear. The germline V gene has CDR1 MDHEN and CDR2 SYDVKM. The CDR3 runs 12 residues. V lost 7 bases, J lost 8 bases, and 14 bases lay in between. In nucleotides, the CDR3 is TGTGCCAGCAAGGACGGGGTATTCGGCTACACCTTC. Protein product: CASKDGVFGYTF.

The chain carries TRBV5-1 and TRBJ1-2; D is unresolved. Germline V gives CDR1 SGHRS, CDR2 YFSETQ. The V and J ends lost 0 bases and 2 bases respectively, with 14 bases between them. The length of the CDR3 is 16 residues. The CDR3 coding sequence is TGCGCCAGCAGCTTGGCCACTCTGGTCCTGAACTATGGCTACACCTTC. It is translated as CASSLATLVLNYGYTF.

This chain connects TRBV18 to TRBJ2-1, with 9 bases matching TRBD1. CDR1 is KGHSH and CDR2 is LQKENI in the germline V gene. The V gene end was trimmed by 2 bases and the J gene end by 7 bases; junction bases not matched to a gene: 6. The CDR3 is 15 amino acids. CDR3 amino acids: CASSPGQGTWNEQFF. The CDR3 DNA is TGTGCCAGCTCACCAGGACAGGGGACTTGGAATGAGCAGTTCTTC. Full variable domain (remainder filled in from reference TRBV18 and TRBJ2-1): NAGVMQNPRHLVRRRGQEARLRCSPMKGHSHVYWYRQLPEEGLKFMVYLQKENIIDESGMPKERFSAEFPKEGPSILRIQQVVRGDSAAYFCASSPGQGTWNEQFFGPGTRLTVL.

The rearrangement joins TRBV18 to TRBJ1-2; D perhaps matches TRBD1 (6 bases). V dropped 2 bases and J dropped 7 bases, with 17 bases sitting between them. CDR3 size: 15 residues. Looked up from germline, CDR1 is KGHSH and CDR2 is LQKENI. CDR3 sequence reads: CASSPYEKGDSGYTF. CDR3 bases: TGTGCCAGCTCACCATACGAGAAGGGGGATAGTGGCTACACCTTC.

This chain connects TRBV9 to TRBJ2-6, with a weak D call TRBD1 (5 bases). This CDR3 contains 17 residues. Germline V gives CDR1 SGDLS, CDR2 YYNGEE. The germline V and J ends were trimmed by 3 bases and 0 bases, with 13 bases remaining between them. The CDR3, as DNA: TGTGCCAGCAGCGGTCGGACATACCACTCTGGGGCCAACGTCCTGACTTTC. Its protein product is CASSGRTYHSGANVLTF.

This chain links TRBV6-5 with TRBJ2-7, with a weak D call TRBD2 (7 bases). The CDR3 length is 15 residues. The ends were cut back, 0 bases at V and 5 bases at J, with 14 bases in the middle. From germline, CDR1 is MNHEY and CDR2 SVGAGI. DNA of the CDR3: TGTGCCAGCAGTTACTCGAGGGGGGGTTACCACGAGCAGTACTTC. Its translation is CASSYSRGGYHEQYF.

A few counts support this clone. This chain uses TRBV5-1 with TRBJ2-1, with 9 bases matching TRBD1. CDR1 and CDR2 (germline): SGHRS, YFSETQ. V was clipped by 4 bases and J by 6 bases; unmatched bases: 2. This CDR3 has 13 residues. CDR3 sequence: CASSRDRVNEQFF. The CDR3 DNA reads TGCGCCAGCAGCAGGGACAGGGTCAATGAGCAGTTCTTC.

The rearrangement joins TRBV9 to TRBJ2-1; 11 nucleotides match TRBD2. After removal of 6 bases from V and 7 bases from J, the junction contained 9 bases not matched to a gene. The CDR3 length is 15 residues. In germline, CDR1 is SGDLS, CDR2 YYNGEE. The CDR3 coding sequence is TGTGCCAGCAACAACCTAGCGGGGGGATATAATGAGCAGTTCTTC. Its protein product is CASNNLAGGYNEQFF.

This rearrangement joins TRBV2 to TRBJ1-4; no clear D gene. CDR1 and CDR2 (germline): SNHLY, FYNNEI. V lost 6 bases to trimming and J lost 6 bases, with 17 bases between them. This CDR3 region has 15 residues. For the CDR3, the DNA is TGTGCCAGCAGCCATCCCGGGGAGGTAGATGAAAAACTGTTTTTT. Its protein product is CASSHPGEVDEKLFF. The variable domain in full, completed from reference TRBV2 and TRBJ1-4, reads EPEVTQTPSHQVTQMGQEVILRCVPISNHLYFYWYRQILGQKVEFLVSFYNNEISEKSEIFDDQFSVERPDGSNFTLKIRSTKLEDSAMYFCASSHPGEVDEKLFFGSGTQLSVL.

This sequence joins TRBV10-3 and TRBJ1-1; TRBD1 is a possible D gene (5 bases). CDR3 length: 13 amino acids. Germline CDR1 reads ENHRY; CDR2 reads SYGVKD. The V end was cut by 7 bases, the J end by 1 base, with 10 bases between. CDR3 loop: CAIKRRENTEAFF. CDR3 bases: TGTGCCATCAAGCGCAGGGAGAACACTGAAGCTTTCTTT.

CDR3 sequence: CASSRMGQRNSPLHF. CDR3 in DNA: TGTGCCAGCAGCAGAATGGGACAGCGGAATTCACCCCTCCACTTT. The rearrangement links TRBV7-6 to TRBJ1-6; 7 bases agree with TRBD1. The length of the CDR3 is 15 residues. The germline V gene has CDR1 SGHVS and CDR2 FNYEAQ. Trimming at V came to 5 bases and at J to 7 bases, leaving 8 bases not matched to a gene.

The V gene is TRBV27, the J gene TRBJ1-2; weak D call: TRBD1 (6 bases). The CDR3 covers 16 residues. Germline CDR1 reads MNHEY; CDR2 reads SMNVEV (reference sequence). With 5 bases removed from V and 5 bases from J, the gap between germline ends came to 21 bases. In nucleotides, the CDR3 is TGTGCCAGCAGTATTAGATGGGGGCCGACACGATATGGCTACACCTTC. It translates to CASSIRWGPTRYGYTF.

DNA for the CDR3: TGTGCCAGCAGCCAACTGGGCACCGGCTCTGGAAACACCATATATTTT. Translated: CASSQLGTGSGNTIYF. The V and J genes are TRBV7-2 and TRBJ1-3; no definite D call. This CDR3 spans 16 amino acids. V lost 5 bases and J lost 0, with 14 bases in between. Germline CDR1 SGHTA, CDR2 FQGNSA.

The chain uses TRBV27 and TRBJ2-3; 9 bases are shared with TRBD1. The CDR3 totals 15 residues. Germline V gene data show CDR1 as MNHEY and CDR2 as SMNVEV (reference sequence). J was trimmed by 3 bases and V by 4 bases; bases with no gene match: 5. DNA of the CDR3: TGTGCCAGCAGTTACAGGGGGCGCCGAACAGATACGCAGTATTTT. Protein product: CASSYRGRRTDTQYF.

V usage is TRBV5-1 and J usage is TRBJ2-3; 12 bases map to TRBD2. This CDR3 is 18 amino acids long. The germline V gene encodes CDR1 SGHRS and CDR2 YFSETQ. V trimming: 4 bases; J trimming: 0 bases; junction bases outside the gene matches: 9. As DNA, the CDR3 is TGCGCCAGCAGCAAGTGGACTAGCGGGGCTCCTAGCACAGATACGCAGTATTTT. Translating gives CASSKWTSGAPSTDTQYF.

This clone was recorded once. At one end the junction does not follow the germline gene, possibly because of a read error. Different DNA sequences within this sample yield the same CDR3. J is TRBJ2-2 and V is TRBV7-8; perhaps TRBD2 as D (6 bases). The CDR3 loop spans 15 amino acids. Per the germline V gene, CDR1 is SGHVS and CDR2 is FQNEAQ. CDR3 DNA sequence: TGTGCCAGCAGCCTAGCGCGGAGCCTGGGCGGGGAGCTGTTTTTT. Translated: CASSLARSLGGELFF.

The genes are TRBV5-4 and TRBJ2-2, with D perhaps matching TRBD1 (5 bases). The germline V gene encodes CDR1 SGHNT and CDR2 YYREEE (reference sequence). The CDR3 runs 18 residues. V was clipped by 1 base and J by 4 bases, with 20 bases between them. CDR3 nucleotide sequence: TGTGCCAGCAGCTTGTCTGGAGCAGGGTGGGGTGGCACCGGGGAGCTGTTTTTT. Protein product: CASSLSGAGWGGTGELFF. Full variable domain (rest looked up from reference TRBV5-4 and TRBJ2-2): ETGVTQSPTHLIKTRGQQVTLRCSSQSGHNTVSWYQQALGQGPQFIFQYYREEENGRGNFPPRFSGLQFPNYSSELNVNALELDDSALYLCASSLSGAGWGGTGELFFGEGSRLTVL.